The sequence of this T cell receptor beta chain was determined in a study of CD8 T cells in ankylosing spondylitis. The sample holds a few counts of this clonotype. What it recognizes is unknown. Points from the study as a whole: A CD8+ phenotype characterized the disease-linked clones, which were relatively rare in peripheral blood. Ankylosing spondylitis blood seemed to carry a telltale TCR beta motif made of several highly homologous variants.

TCRdb recomputed calls from the 5' RACE reads with MiXCR, one row per CDR3 protein. Seen here are about 800,000 distinct CDR3 sequences, about 11% observed once, and the top ten hold approximately 0.5%. The CDR3 contains 13 residues. The V end lost 7 bases, the J end lost 0 bases, and 9 bases lay between the germline ends. The V gene's germline CDR1 is SQVTM and CDR2 ANQGSEA. The sequencing input was blood, either unsorted or a sorted T cell fraction (not recorded which). The chain has TRBV29-1 and TRBJ2-2; weak D call: TRBD2 (5 bases). This receptor was obtained from a male donor with ankylosing spondylitis. The CDR3 coding sequence is TGCAGCGCTGAGAGGGCGAACACCGGGGAGCTGTTTTTT. It encodes CSAERANTGELFF.